A selection of T cell receptor beta chains follows, all from one sample in a study of shared clonotypes between healthy human individuals. Sequencing was performed with immunoSEQ multiplex PCR; in TCRdb, only in-frame clones are kept and a portion is missing. The data show about 480,000 clones, about four fifths seen once. Sequencing was carried out using PBMCs. These receptors were obtained from a woman in her 40s in good health. Some clones in this sample may be carry-over from other donors' samples. Each CDR3 is given with its conserved first and last residue. The D gene is left open where the match is weak. Clone size, where shown, is once, few, many, or a class for clones that have expanded.

NA	NA	TRBV19	TRBJ2-1	CASSIPPSYNEQFF	TGTGCCAGTAGTATACCTCCCTCCTACAATGAGCAGTTCTTC
once	TRBD2	TRBV28	TRBJ2-7	CASSLRTSGAIYEQYF	TGTGCCAGCAGTTTAAGGACTAGCGGAGCCATCTACGAGCAGTACTTC
few	NA	TRBV28	TRBJ1-5	CASSLSRSDQPQHF	TGTGCCAGCAGTTTATCCCGCAGCGATCAGCCCCAGCATTTT
NA	TRBD1	TRBV7-8	TRBJ2-1	CASSLATGVNEQFF	TGTGCCAGCAGCTTAGCGACAGGGGTGAATGAGCAGTTCTTC
NA	NA	TRBV28	TRBJ1-5	CASSLGGNYQPQHF	TGTGCCAGCAGTTTAGGGGGGAATTATCAGCCCCAGCATTTT
once	TRBD2	TRBV29-1	TRBJ2-3	CSVAVGGRDTDTQYF	TGCAGCGTTGCAGTAGGCGGGAGGGACACAGATACGCAGTATTTT
NA	NA	TRBV7-6	TRBJ2-6	CASSDLRGRGANVLTF	TGTGCCAGCAGCGACCTTCGGGGCCGTGGGGCCAACGTCCTGACTTTC
NA	TRBD2	TRBV10-1	TRBJ2-2	CASSFSGTNTGELFF	TGCGCCAGCAGTTTTAGCGGGACGAACACCGGGGAGCTGTTTTTT
NA	NA	TRBV5-1	TRBJ2-6	CASSLDVQGSGANVLTF	TGCGCCAGCAGCTTGGATGTACAGGGTTCTGGGGCCAACGTCCTGACTTTC
NA	NA	TRBV1	TRBJ2-5	CTSSQGLSTLAGDETQYF	TGCACCAGCAGCCAAGGCTTGTCAACCTTAGCGGGAGACGAGACCCAGTACTTC
NA	NA	TRBV7-7	TRBJ2-3	CASSLGRGSVDTQYF	TGTGCCAGCAGCTTAGGCCGGGGGAGCGTGGATACGCAGTATTTT
NA	TRBD2	TRBV4-2	TRBJ2-2	CASSHLGTSPTNTGELFF	TGTGCCAGCAGCCACCTCGGGACTAGCCCAACGAACACCGGGGAGCTGTTTTTT
NA	NA	TRBV7-9	TRBJ2-2	CASSLRGTTGIAGELFF	TGTGCCAGCAGCTTACGCGGGACAACCGGGATCGCCGGGGAGCTGTTTTTT
few	TRBD2	TRBV29-1	TRBJ2-7	CSAFSGSSSYEQYF	TGCAGCGCATTTAGCGGGAGCAGCTCCTACGAGCAGTACTTC
NA	TRBD2	TRBV6-1	TRBJ2-1	CASSELASGWNEQFF	TGTGCCAGCAGTGAACTGGCTAGCGGGTGGAATGAGCAGTTCTTC
few	TRBD1	TRBV7-2	TRBJ1-1	CASSGGTGIWDTEAFF	TGTGCCAGCAGCGGGGGGACAGGGATATGGGACACTGAAGCTTTCTTT
NA	TRBD2	TRBV9	TRBJ2-2	CASSGPLAGGSGELFF	TGTGCCAGCTCCGGGCCACTAGCGGGAGGTTCCGGGGAGCTGTTTTTT
NA	NA	TRBV11-2	TRBJ2-5	CASSLGANRFQETQYF	TGTGCCAGCAGCTTGGGGGCTAACAGATTTCAAGAGACCCAGTACTTC
NA	TRBD1	TRBV5-1	TRBJ2-1	CASSSGQGYNEQFF	TGCGCCAGCAGCTCCGGACAGGGCTACAATGAGCAGTTCTTC
NA	TRBD1	TRBV28	TRBJ2-7	CASSDRPGQGSYEQYF	TGTGCCAGCAGCGACCGCCCGGGACAGGGGTCCTACGAGCAGTACTTC
NA	TRBD2	TRBV7-3	TRBJ2-3	CASSAGLAGETDTQYF	TGTGCCAGCAGCGCGGGACTAGCGGGAGAAACAGATACGCAGTATTTT
NA	NA	TRBV6-5	TRBJ2-4	CASSYSGIAKNIQYF	TGTGCCAGCAGTTACTCGGGCATAGCCAAAAACATTCAGTACTTC
NA	TRBD2	TRBV4-2	TRBJ2-3	CASSPPAGARLGTQYF	TGTGCCAGCAGCCCACCAGCGGGAGCTCGCCTGGGTACGCAGTATTTT
NA	NA	TRBV6-4	TRBJ2-2	CASPPQWARRPLRTGELFF	TGTGCCAGTCCCCCCCAGTGGGCGCGAAGGCCTCTCAGGACCGGGGAGCTGTTTTTT
many	TRBD2	TRBV7-2	TRBJ2-5	CASSPRTSSGGTQYF	TGTGCCAGCAGCCCCCGGACTAGCTCTGGTGGGACCCAGTACTTC
NA	NA	TRBV5-1	TRBJ2-7	CASSLTPGPYEQYF	TGCGCCAGCAGCTTGACGCCAGGGCCCTACGAGCAGTACTTC
NA	NA	TRBV27	TRBJ1-2	CASSLQGANYGYTF	TGTGCCAGCAGTTTACAGGGAGCTAACTATGGCTACACCTTC
once	NA	TRBV6-6	TRBJ1-5	CASSTQGSQPQHF	TGTGCCAGCAGTACCCAAGGGAGTCAGCCCCAGCATTTT
NA	NA	TRBV10-3	TRBJ1-2	CAITRDGYGYTF	TGTGCCATCACCCGGGACGGGTATGGCTACACCTTC
NA	TRBD1	TRBV28	TRBJ1-1	CASLDRGGNTEAFF	TGTGCCAGCCTGGACAGGGGTGGGAACACTGAAGCTTTCTTT
few	NA	TRBV5-4	TRBJ1-2	CASSLDTSSSGYTF	TGTGCCAGCAGCCTGGACACCTCGTCTAGCGGCTACACCTTC
NA	TRBD2	TRBV5-1	TRBJ2-1	CASSPGLALLSSSYNEQFF	TGCGCCAGCAGCCCCGGACTAGCCTTATTGTCTAGCTCCTACAATGAGCAGTTCTTC
NA	NA	TRBV25-1	TRBJ1-4	CASSRHRGLNGNEKLFF	TGTGCCAGCAGTCGTCACAGAGGGCTAAATGGGAATGAAAAACTGTTTTTT
once	NA	TRBV18	TRBJ2-7	CASSESYEQYF	TGTGCCAGCTCGGAAAGCTACGAGCAGTACTTC
NA	NA	TRBV29-1	TRBJ2-1	CSVVRQDLRNEQFF	TGCAGCGTTGTTCGGCAGGACCTGCGCAATGAGCAGTTCTTC
NA	NA	TRBV14	TRBJ2-3	CASSPRLPGTDTQYF	TGTGCCAGCAGCCCACGCCTCCCGGGAACAGATACGCAGTATTTT
NA	NA	TRBV9	TRBJ2-1	CASSPRTTMGYNEQFF	TGTGCCAGCAGCCCTCGGACGACCATGGGCTACAATGAGCAGTTCTTC
NA	NA	TRBV28	TRBJ2-1	CASSLSVGTIEQFF	TGTGCCAGCAGTTTAAGCGTGGGGACAATTGAGCAGTTCTTC
NA	NA	TRBV5-1	TRBJ2-7	CASSDVGSNEQYF	TGCGCCAGCAGCGACGTGGGGTCCAACGAGCAGTACTTC
NA	NA	TRBV5-1	TRBJ2-7	CASSWSARSYEQYF	TGCGCCAGCAGCTGGTCTGCGAGGTCCTACGAGCAGTACTTC
once	TRBD2	TRBV7-3	TRBJ2-3	CASSPERTSGMYTDTQYF	TGTGCCAGCAGCCCCGAAAGGACTAGCGGGATGTACACAGATACGCAGTATTTT